This T cell receptor beta chain was sequenced during a study of T-cell reconstitution after alpha-beta-depleted transplantation in children. V dropped 6 bases and J dropped 5; count of bases not matched to a gene: 7. Looked up from germline, CDR1 is SQVTM and CDR2 is ANQGSEA. The CDR3 runs 14 residues. The authors prepared the TCRbeta library with unique molecular identifiers. TCRdb redid the calling of the PCR reads with MiXCR, one entry per CDR3 protein. The table lists about 610,000 distinct CDR3 sequences, approximately 10% of them singletons. This clonotype showed up just a few times. The TCR was taken from a human donor who donated a stem cell graft to a child with acute myeloid leukemia. V gene TRBV29-1 combines with J gene TRBJ2-3, with 11 nucleotides matching TRBD2. The sequenced sample was PBMCs from the stem cell graft donor, obtained from the stem cell graft. CDR3 region: CSVYGTSGQDTQYF. As DNA, the CDR3 is TGCAGCGTCTACGGGACTAGCGGACAAGATACGCAGTATTTT.